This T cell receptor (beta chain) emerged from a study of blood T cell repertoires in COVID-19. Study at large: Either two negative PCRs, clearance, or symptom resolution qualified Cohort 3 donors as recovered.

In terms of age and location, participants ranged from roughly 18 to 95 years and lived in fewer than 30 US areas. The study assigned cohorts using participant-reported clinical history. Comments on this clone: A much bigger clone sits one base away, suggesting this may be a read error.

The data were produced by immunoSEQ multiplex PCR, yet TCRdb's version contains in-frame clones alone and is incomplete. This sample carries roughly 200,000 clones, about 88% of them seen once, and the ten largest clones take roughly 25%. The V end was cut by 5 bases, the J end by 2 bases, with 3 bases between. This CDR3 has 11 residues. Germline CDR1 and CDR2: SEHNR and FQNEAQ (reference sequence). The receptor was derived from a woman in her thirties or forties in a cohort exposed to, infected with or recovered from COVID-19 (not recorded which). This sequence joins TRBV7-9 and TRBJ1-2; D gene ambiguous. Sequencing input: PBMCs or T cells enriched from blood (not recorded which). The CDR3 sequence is CASSQNYGYTF. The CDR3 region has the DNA TGTGCCAGCAGCCAGAACTATGGCTACACCTTC. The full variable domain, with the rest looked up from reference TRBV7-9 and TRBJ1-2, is DTGVSQNPRHKITKRGQNVTFRCDPISEHNRLYWYRQTLGQGPEFLTYFQNEAQLEKSRLLSDRFSAERPKGSFSTLEIQRTEQGDSAMYLCASSQNYGYTFGSGTRLTVV.